This T cell receptor beta chain stems from a study of blood T cells in healthy people across ages. Concerning this clonotype: Its antigen is undetermined.

Combining a sample-barcoded 5' primer with a J-beta primer mix, a second PCR ran for 7 to 11 cycles. TCRdb passed the 5' RACE reads through MiXCR, listing each CDR3 protein once. Of around 2 million distinct CDR3 sequences listed, about two fifths are singletons. The CDR3 length is 14 residues. V dropped 0 bases and J dropped 3 bases, with 9 bases sitting between them. Looked up from germline, CDR1 is SGHRS and CDR2 is YFSETQ. Whole-study findings and limits: Naive CD4+ cell counts and diversity both ran higher in long-lived than in aged donors. Across samples, TCR beta diversity tracked strongly with naive T cell percentage.

They isolated at least 7 million PBMCs from each sample. The source material was blood. This chain joins TRBV5-1 and TRBJ1-2; D is undetermined. The receptor's source is a human donor in good health. The CDR3 nucleotides are TGCGCCAGCAGCTTGGTGGGTTCGGACTATGGCTACACCTTC. It yields the protein CASSLVGSDYGYTF. The whole variable domain, remainder taken from reference TRBV5-1 and TRBJ1-2, is KAGVTQTPRYLIKTRGQQVTLSCSPISGHRSVSWYQQTPGQGLQFLFEYFSETQRNKGNFPGRFSGRQFSNSRSEMNVSTLELGDSALYLCASSLVGSDYGYTFGSGTRLTVV.